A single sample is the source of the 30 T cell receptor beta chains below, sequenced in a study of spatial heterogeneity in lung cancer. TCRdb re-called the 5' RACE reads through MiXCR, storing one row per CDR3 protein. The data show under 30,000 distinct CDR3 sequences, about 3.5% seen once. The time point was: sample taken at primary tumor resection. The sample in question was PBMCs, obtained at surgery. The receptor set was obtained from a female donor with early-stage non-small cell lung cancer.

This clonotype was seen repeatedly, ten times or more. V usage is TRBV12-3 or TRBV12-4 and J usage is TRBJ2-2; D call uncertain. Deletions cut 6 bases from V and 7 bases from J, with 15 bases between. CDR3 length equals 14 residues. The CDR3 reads CASSPPLGIGELFF. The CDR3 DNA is TGTGCCAGCAGCCCCCCCTTGGGGATCGGGGAGCTGTTTTTT.

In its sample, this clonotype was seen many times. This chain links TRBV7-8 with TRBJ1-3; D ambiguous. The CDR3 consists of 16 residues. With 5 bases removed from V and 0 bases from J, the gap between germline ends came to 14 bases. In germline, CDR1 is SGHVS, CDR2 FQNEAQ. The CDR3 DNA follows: TGTGCCAGCAGCCTCATCTTGGGAGGCTCTGGAAACACCATATATTTT. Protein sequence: CASSLILGGSGNTIYF.

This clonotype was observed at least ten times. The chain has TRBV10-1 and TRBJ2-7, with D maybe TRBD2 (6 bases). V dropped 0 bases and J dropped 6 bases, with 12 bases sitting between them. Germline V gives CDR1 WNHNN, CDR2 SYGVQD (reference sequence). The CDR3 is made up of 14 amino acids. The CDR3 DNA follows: TGCGCCAGCAGTGAGTCAAGTTCGGGACTCGAGCAGTACTTC. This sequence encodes CASSESSSGLEQYF.

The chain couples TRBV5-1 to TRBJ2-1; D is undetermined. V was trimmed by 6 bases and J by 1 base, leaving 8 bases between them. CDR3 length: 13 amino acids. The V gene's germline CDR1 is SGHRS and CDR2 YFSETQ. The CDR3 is CASTMSSYNEQFF. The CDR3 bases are TGCGCCAGCACTATGTCTTCCTACAATGAGCAGTTCTTC. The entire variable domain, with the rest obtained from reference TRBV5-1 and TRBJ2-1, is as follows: KAGVTQTPRYLIKTRGQQVTLSCSPISGHRSVSWYQQTPGQGLQFLFEYFSETQRNKGNFPGRFSGRQFSNSRSEMNVSTLELGDSALYLCASTMSSYNEQFFGPGTRLTVL.

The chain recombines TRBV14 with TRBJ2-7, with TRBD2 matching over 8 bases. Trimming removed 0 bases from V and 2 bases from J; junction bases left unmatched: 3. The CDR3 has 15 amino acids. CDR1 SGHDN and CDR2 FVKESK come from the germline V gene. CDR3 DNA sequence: TGTGCCAGCAGCCAAGACACTAGCGGCCCCTACGAGCAGTACTTC. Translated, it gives CASSQDTSGPYEQYF.

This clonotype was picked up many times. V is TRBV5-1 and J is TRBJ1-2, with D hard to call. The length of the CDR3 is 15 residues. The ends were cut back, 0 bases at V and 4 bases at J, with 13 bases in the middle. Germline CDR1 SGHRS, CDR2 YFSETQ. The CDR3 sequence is CASSLGISGSYGYTF. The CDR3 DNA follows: TGCGCCAGCAGCTTGGGCATCTCGGGAAGCTATGGCTACACCTTC. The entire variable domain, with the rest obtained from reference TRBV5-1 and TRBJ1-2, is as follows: KAGVTQTPRYLIKTRGQQVTLSCSPISGHRSVSWYQQTPGQGLQFLFEYFSETQRNKGNFPGRFSGRQFSNSRSEMNVSTLELGDSALYLCASSLGISGSYGYTFGSGTRLTVV.

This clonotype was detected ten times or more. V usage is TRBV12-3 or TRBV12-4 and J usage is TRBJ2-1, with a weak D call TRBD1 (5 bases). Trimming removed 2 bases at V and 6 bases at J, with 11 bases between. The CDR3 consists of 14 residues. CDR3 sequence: CASSLPQGGNEQFF. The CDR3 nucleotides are TGTGCCAGCAGTTTACCCCAGGGTGGCAATGAGCAGTTCTTC.

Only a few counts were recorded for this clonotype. CDR3 sequence (DNA): TGTGCCAGTACCCCTATCTTTAACACCGGGGAGCTGTTTTTT. Its protein is CASTPIFNTGELFF. The chain uses TRBV19 and TRBJ2-2, with no clear D. Trimming removed 7 bases from V and 2 bases from J, with 11 bases in between. Per the germline V gene, CDR1 is LNHDA and CDR2 is SQIVND (reference sequence). CDR3 length: 14 amino acids.

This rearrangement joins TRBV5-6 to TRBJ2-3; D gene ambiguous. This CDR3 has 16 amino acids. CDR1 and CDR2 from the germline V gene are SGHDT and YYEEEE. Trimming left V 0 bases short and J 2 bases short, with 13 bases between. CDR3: CASSLGQASVTDTQYF. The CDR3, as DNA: TGTGCCAGCAGCTTGGGACAAGCATCCGTCACAGATACGCAGTATTTT. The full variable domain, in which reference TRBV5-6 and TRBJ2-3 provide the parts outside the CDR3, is DAGVTQSPTHLIKTRGQQVTLRCSPKSGHDTVSWYQQALGQGPQFIFQYYEEEERQRGNFPDRFSGHQFPNYSSELNVNALLLGDSALYLCASSLGQASVTDTQYFGPGTRLTVL.

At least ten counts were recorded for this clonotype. The CDR3 nucleotides read TGTGCCAGCAGCTTACGAGGGGGGAAAACCTACGAGCAGTACTTC. It codes for CASSLRGGKTYEQYF. This rearrangement joins TRBV7-3 to TRBJ2-7; either TRBD1 or TRBD2 may fit D (6 bases each). From germline, CDR1 is SGHTA and CDR2 FQGTGA. The germline V and J ends were trimmed by 2 bases and 2 bases, with 13 bases remaining between them. This CDR3 region has 15 residues.

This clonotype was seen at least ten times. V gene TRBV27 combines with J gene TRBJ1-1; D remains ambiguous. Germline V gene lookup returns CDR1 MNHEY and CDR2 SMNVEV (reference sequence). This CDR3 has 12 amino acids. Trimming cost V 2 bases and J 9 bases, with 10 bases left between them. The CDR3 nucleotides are TGTGCCAGCAGTTTACCGGGAACGAAAGCTTTCTTT. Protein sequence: CASSLPGTKAFF.

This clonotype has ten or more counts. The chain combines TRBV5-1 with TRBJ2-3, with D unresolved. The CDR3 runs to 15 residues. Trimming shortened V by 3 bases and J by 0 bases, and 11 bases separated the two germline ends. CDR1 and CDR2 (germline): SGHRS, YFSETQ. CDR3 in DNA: TGCGCCAGCAGCTCCGGCGAATCTAGCACAGATACGCAGTATTTT. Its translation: CASSSGESSTDTQYF. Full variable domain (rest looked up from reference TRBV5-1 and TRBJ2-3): KAGVTQTPRYLIKTRGQQVTLSCSPISGHRSVSWYQQTPGQGLQFLFEYFSETQRNKGNFPGRFSGRQFSNSRSEMNVSTLELGDSALYLCASSSGESSTDTQYFGPGTRLTVL.

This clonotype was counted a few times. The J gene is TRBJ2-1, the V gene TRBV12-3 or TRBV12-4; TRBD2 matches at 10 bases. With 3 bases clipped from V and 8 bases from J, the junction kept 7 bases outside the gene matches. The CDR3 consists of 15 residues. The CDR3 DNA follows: TGTGCCAGCAGTTTTAGCGGGGGGCCTCGGGATGAGCAGTTCTTC. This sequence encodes CASSFSGGPRDEQFF.

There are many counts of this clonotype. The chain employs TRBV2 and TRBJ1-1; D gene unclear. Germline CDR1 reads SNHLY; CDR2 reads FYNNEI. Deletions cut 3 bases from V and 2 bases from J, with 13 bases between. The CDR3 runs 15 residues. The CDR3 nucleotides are TGTGCCAGCAGTGAGAGACGGGCGGAAAACACTGAAGCTTTCTTT. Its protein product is CASSERRAENTEAFF.

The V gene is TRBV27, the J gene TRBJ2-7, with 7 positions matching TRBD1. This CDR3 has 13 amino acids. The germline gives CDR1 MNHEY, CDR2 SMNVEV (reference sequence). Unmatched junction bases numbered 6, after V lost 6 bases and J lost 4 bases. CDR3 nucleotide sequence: TGTGCCAGCAGCCCAGGGGGTATTTACGAGCAGTACTTC. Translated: CASSPGGIYEQYF.

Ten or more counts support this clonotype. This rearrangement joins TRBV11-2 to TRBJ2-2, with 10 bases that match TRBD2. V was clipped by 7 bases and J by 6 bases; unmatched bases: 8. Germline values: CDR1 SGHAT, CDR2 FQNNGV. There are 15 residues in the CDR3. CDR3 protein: CASIETSGLSGELFF. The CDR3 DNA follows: TGTGCCAGCATCGAGACTAGCGGGCTTTCCGGGGAGCTGTTTTTT. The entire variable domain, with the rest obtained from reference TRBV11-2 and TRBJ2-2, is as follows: EAGVAQSPRYKIIEKRQSVAFWCNPISGHATLYWYQQILGQGPKLLIQFQNNGVVDDSQLPKDRFSAERLKGVDSTLKIQPAKLEDSAVYLCASIETSGLSGELFFGEGSRLTVL.

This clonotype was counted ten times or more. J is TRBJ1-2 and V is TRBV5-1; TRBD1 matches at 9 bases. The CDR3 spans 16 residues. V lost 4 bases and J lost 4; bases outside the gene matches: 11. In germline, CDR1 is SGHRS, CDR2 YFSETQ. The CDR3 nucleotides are TGCGCCAGCAGCAACAACCCACAGGGGGCAGTCTATGGCTACACCTTC. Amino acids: CASSNNPQGAVYGYTF.

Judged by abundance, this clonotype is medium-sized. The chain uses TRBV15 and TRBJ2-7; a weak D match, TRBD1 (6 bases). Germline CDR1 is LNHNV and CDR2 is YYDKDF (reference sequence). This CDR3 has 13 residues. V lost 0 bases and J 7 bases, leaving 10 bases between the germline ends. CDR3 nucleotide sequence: TGTGCCACCAGCAGAGACAGGGGTCGGGAGCAGTACTTC. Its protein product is CATSRDRGREQYF.

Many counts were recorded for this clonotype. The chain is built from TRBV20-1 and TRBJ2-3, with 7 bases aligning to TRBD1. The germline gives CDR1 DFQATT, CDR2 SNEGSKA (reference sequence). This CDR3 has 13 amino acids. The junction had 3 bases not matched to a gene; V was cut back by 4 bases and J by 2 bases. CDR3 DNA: TGCAGTGCTATGACAGGGAACACAGATACGCAGTATTTT. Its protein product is CSAMTGNTDTQYF.

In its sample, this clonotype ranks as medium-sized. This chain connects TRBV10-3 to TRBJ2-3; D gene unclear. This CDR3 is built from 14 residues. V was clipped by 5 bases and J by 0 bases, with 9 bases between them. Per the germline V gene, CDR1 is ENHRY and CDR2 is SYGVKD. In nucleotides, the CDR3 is TGTGCCATCAGTCAGCCGACTAGCACAGATACGCAGTATTTT. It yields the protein CAISQPTSTDTQYF.

CDR3 amino acids: CAIGRLDSNNHLYQETQYF. The CDR3 bases are TGTGCCATCGGGAGACTAGACTCAAATAACCACTTGTACCAAGAGACCCAGTACTTC. The chain joins TRBV10-3 to TRBJ2-5, with a possible D match to TRBD2 (6 bases). The V end lost 8 bases, the J end lost 0 bases, and 28 bases lay between the germline ends. CDR1 ENHRY and CDR2 SYGVKD come from the germline V gene. This CDR3 has 19 residues.

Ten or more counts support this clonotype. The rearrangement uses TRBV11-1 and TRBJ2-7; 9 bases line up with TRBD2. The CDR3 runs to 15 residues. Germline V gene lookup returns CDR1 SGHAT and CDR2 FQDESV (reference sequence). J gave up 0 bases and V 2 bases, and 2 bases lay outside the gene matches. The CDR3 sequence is CASSLRLADSYEQYF. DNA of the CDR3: TGTGCCAGCAGCTTACGACTAGCGGACTCCTACGAGCAGTACTTC.

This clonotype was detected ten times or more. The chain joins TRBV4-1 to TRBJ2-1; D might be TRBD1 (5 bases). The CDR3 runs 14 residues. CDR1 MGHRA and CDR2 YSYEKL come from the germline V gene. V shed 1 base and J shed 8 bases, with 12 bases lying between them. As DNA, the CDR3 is TGCGCCAGCAGCCAAGTGGGCAGGGCGTATGAGCAGTTCTTC. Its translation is CASSQVGRAYEQFF.

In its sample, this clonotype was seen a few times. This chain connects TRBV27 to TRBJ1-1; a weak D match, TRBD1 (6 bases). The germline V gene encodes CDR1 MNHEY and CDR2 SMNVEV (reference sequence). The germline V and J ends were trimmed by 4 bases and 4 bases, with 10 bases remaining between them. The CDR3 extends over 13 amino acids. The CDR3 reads CASSSPGVTEAFF. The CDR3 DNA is TGTGCCAGCAGTTCGCCAGGGGTCACTGAAGCTTTCTTT.

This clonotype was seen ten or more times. The CDR3 region has the DNA TGTGCCCACCTAACGGTCGGCTACACCTTC. Translating gives CAHLTVGYTF. The V and J genes are TRBV30 and TRBJ1-2; D unresolved. CDR3 length: 10 amino acids. Germline V gives CDR1 GTSNPN, CDR2 SVGIG (reference sequence). Deletions cut 8 bases from V and 8 bases from J, with 12 bases between.

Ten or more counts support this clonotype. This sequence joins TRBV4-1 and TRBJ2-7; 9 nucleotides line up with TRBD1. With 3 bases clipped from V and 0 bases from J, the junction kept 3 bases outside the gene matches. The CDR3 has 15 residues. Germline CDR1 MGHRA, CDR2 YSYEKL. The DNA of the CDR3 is TGCGCCAGCAGCCAGGACAGGGGAAGCTCCTACGAGCAGTACTTC. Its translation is CASSQDRGSSYEQYF.

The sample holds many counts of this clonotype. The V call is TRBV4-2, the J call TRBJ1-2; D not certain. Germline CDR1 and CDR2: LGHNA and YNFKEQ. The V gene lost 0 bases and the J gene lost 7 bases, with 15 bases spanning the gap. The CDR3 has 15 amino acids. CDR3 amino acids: CASSQDLGTRRGYTF. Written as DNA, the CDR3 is TGTGCCAGCAGCCAAGATTTGGGAACACGGCGTGGCTACACCTTC.

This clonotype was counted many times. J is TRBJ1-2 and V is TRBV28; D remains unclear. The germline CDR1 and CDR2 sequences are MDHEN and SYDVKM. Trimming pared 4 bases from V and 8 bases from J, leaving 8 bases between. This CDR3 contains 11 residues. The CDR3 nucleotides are TGTGCCAGCAGTTACCTATACGGCTACACCTTC. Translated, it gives CASSYLYGYTF.

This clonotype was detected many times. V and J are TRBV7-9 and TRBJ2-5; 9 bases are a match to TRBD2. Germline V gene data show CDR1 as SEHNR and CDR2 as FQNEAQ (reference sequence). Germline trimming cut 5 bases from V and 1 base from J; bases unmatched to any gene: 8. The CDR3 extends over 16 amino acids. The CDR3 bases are TGTGCCAGCAGCCGTCTACCACTAGCGGGCCAAGAGACCCAGTACTTC. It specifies CASSRLPLAGQETQYF. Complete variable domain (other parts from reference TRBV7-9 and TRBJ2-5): DTGVSQNPRHKITKRGQNVTFRCDPISEHNRLYWYRQTLGQGPEFLTYFQNEAQLEKSRLLSDRFSAERPKGSFSTLEIQRTEQGDSAMYLCASSRLPLAGQETQYFGPGTRLLVL.

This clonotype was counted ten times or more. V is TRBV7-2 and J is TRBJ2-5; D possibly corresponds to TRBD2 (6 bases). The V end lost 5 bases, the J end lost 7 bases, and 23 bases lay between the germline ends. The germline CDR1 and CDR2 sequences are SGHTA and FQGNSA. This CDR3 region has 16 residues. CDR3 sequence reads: CASSVSAGTGGGTQYF. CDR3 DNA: TGTGCCAGCAGCGTTTCTGCCGGGACTGGGGGAGGGACCCAGTACTTC.